One sample yielded the 17 T cell receptor beta chains listed below, sequenced in a study of control samples from healthy donors and cancer patients (dated by TCRdb to 2019 to 2021). Receptor libraries were prepared by the immunoSEQ multiplex PCR assay. The source is immuneACCESS, and TCRdb retained only in-frame sequences with V and J called. Part of the clones is not carried over; for the studies checked, unresolved V genes explain less than half of this, and the remainder is unexplained. In all, the sample holds about 140,000 clones, and roughly 92% of those were seen once. The ten largest make up 11% of the sample. Sequencing was performed on blood. All receptors derive from a man aged 25-45 years in good health.

The gene calls are TRBV11-3 and TRBJ2-2; no definite D call. The V end lost 4 bases, the J end lost 7 bases, and 4 bases lay between the germline ends. The length of the CDR3 is 11 residues. CDR1 is SGHNT and CDR2 is YENEEA in the germline V gene. The DNA for the CDR3 is TGTGCCAGCAGCTGGAGCGGGGAGCTGTTTTTT. The encoded protein is CASSWSGELFF.

The gene calls are TRBV2 and TRBJ1-4; 8 bases are a match to TRBD1. V lost 6 bases, J lost 0 bases, and 6 bases stayed unmatched. CDR1 SNHLY and CDR2 FYNNEI come from the germline V gene. This CDR3 is built from 16 residues. The CDR3 protein is CASRGDRSPTNEKLFF. The DNA for the CDR3 is TGTGCCAGCAGGGGGGACAGGTCCCCAACTAATGAAAAACTGTTTTTT.

The rearrangement joins TRBV2 to TRBJ2-7; 7 bases line up with TRBD1. CDR1 is SNHLY, CDR2 FYNNEI, per germline. The V and J ends lost 4 bases and 7 bases, in that order; junction bases with no gene match: 7. The CDR3 consists of 13 residues. The CDR3 DNA reads TGTGCCAGCAGTGTTGAGGGACAGATAGAGCAGTACTTC. This translates into CASSVEGQIEQYF. Full variable domain (remainder filled in from reference TRBV2 and TRBJ2-7): EPEVTQTPSHQVTQMGQEVILRCVPISNHLYFYWYRQILGQKVEFLVSFYNNEISEKSEIFDDQFSVERPDGSNFTLKIRSTKLEDSAMYFCASSVEGQIEQYFGPGTRLTVT.

This rearrangement joins TRBV27 to TRBJ2-3, with TRBD1 matching over 7 bases. Germline CDR1 and CDR2: MNHEY and SMNVEV (reference sequence). J lost 6 bases, V lost 6 bases, and 6 bases had no gene match. The CDR3 spans 13 residues. The CDR3 sequence: CASRRQGVDTQYF. CDR3 coding DNA: TGTGCCAGCAGGCGACAGGGAGTGGATACGCAGTATTTT.

This clone was detected once. This sequence joins TRBV6-4 and TRBJ2-1, with a weak D call TRBD2 (5 bases). The CDR3 has 14 residues. CDR1 and CDR2 (germline): MRHNA, SNTAGT. V lost 0 bases and J 5 bases, leaving 8 bases between the germline ends. CDR3 loop: CASSDSSAHNEQFF. CDR3 DNA: TGTGCCAGCAGTGACTCTAGCGCTCACAATGAGCAGTTCTTC.

This chain joins TRBV6-1 and TRBJ1-3, with D hard to call. The CDR3 spans 15 residues. Trimming left V 0 bases short and J 4 bases short, with 10 bases between. Germline V gene sequence: CDR1 MNHNS, CDR2 SASEGT. The CDR3: CASSEAGRVGNTIYF. Here the CDR3 DNA reads TGTGCCAGCAGTGAAGCAGGGAGAGTCGGAAACACCATATATTTT.

This chain connects TRBV7-9 to TRBJ2-1, with no clear D. The germline V gene encodes CDR1 SEHNR and CDR2 FQNEAQ (reference sequence). The CDR3 runs to 12 residues. V lost 10 bases and J lost 4, with 11 bases in between. Written as DNA, the CDR3 is TGTGCCACCGGTCTTCTATACAATGAGCAGTTCTTC. Amino acids: CATGLLYNEQFF.

This chain joins TRBV9 and TRBJ2-7; 8 bases align to TRBD1. V shed 3 bases, J shed 1 base, and the junction held 3 bases outside the gene matches. The germline V gene has CDR1 SGDLS and CDR2 YYNGEE. The CDR3 loop spans 14 amino acids. CDR3 amino acids: CASSARGRSYEQYF. The DNA for the CDR3 is TGTGCCAGCAGCGCCAGGGGGCGATCCTACGAGCAGTACTTC.

This clone was found a few times. The rearrangement links TRBV4-2 to TRBJ2-2; TRBD2 aligns across 12 bases. There are 16 residues in the CDR3. Looked up from germline, CDR1 is LGHNA and CDR2 is YNFKEQ. V shed 4 bases and J 3 bases; nucleotides not matched to a gene: 3. CDR3 loop: CASSPTSGRHTGELFF. The DNA of the CDR3 is TGTGCCAGCAGCCCGACTAGCGGGAGACACACCGGGGAGCTGTTTTTT.

The chain uses TRBV6-5 and TRBJ2-3; D is unresolved. CDR1 and CDR2 (germline): MNHEY, SVGAGI. This CDR3 is 14 amino acids long. V was pared by 3 bases and J by 2 bases, with 9 bases between. CDR3 amino acids: CASSYSSATDTQYF. CDR3 nucleotide sequence: TGTGCCAGCAGTTATTCGTCGGCCACAGATACGCAGTATTTT.

This chain uses TRBV9 with TRBJ2-1, with 7 bases identical to TRBD2. This CDR3 is built from 15 residues. The germline V gene encodes CDR1 SGDLS and CDR2 YYNGEE. J lost 1 base, V lost 2 bases, and 3 bases had no gene match. CDR3 DNA sequence: TGTGCCAGCAGCGTGAGCGGGGCTTCCTACAATGAGCAGTTCTTC. Its protein is CASSVSGASYNEQFF.

The genes are TRBV6-4 and TRBJ2-1; D perhaps matches TRBD1 (7 bases). Trimming pared 5 bases from V and 4 bases from J, leaving 15 bases between. Germline values: CDR1 MRHNA, CDR2 SNTAGT. This CDR3 has 15 amino acids. CDR3 in amino acids: CASSPRAGGYNEQFF. The CDR3 DNA follows: TGTGCCAGCAGTCCCCGGGCAGGGGGGTACAATGAGCAGTTCTTC.

This rearrangement joins TRBV19 to TRBJ1-6; unclear D gene. Germline CDR1 reads LNHDA; CDR2 reads SQIVND (reference sequence). This CDR3 contains 13 residues. Between the trimmed V and J ends, which lost 0 bases and 5 bases, there was a span of 2 bases. The CDR3 protein is CASSIEDNSPLHF. In DNA form, the CDR3 reads TGTGCCAGTAGTATAGAAGATAATTCACCCCTCCACTTT.

As concerns this clone: Germline and junction disagree at one end, which may indicate a read error. The chain joins TRBV6-1 to TRBJ2-1; D may be TRBD2 (6 bases). CDR1 MNHNS and CDR2 SASEGT come from the germline V gene. The CDR3 is made up of 15 amino acids. The CDR3 bases are TGTGCCAGCAATGAACGGGGGAGCTCCTACAATGAGCAGTTCTTC. Its protein product is CASNERGSSYNEQFF.

The rearrangement joins TRBV4-1 to TRBJ1-1; 9 nucleotides align to TRBD1. V gave up 2 bases and J gave up 5 bases; unmatched junction bases: 6. This CDR3 comprises 15 residues. Germline values: CDR1 MGHRA, CDR2 YSYEKL. CDR3 nucleotide sequence: TGCGCCAGCAGCCAATCGGGACAGGGAAAAACTGAAGCTTTCTTT. Its translation is CASSQSGQGKTEAFF.

This chain joins TRBV7-9 and TRBJ2-2; D not certain. V lost 1 base and J lost 7, with 4 bases in between. The CDR3 extends over 12 amino acids. Germline CDR1 SEHNR, CDR2 FQNEAQ (reference sequence). Here the CDR3 DNA reads TGTGCCAGCAGCTTAGGGCACGGGGAGCTGTTTTTT. Translation gives CASSLGHGELFF.

The genes are TRBV27 and TRBJ1-3, with a possible D match to TRBD1 (6 bases). Trimming left V 2 bases short and J 4 bases short, with 9 bases between. The germline CDR1 and CDR2 sequences are MNHEY and SMNVEV (reference sequence). This CDR3 comprises 14 residues. In DNA form, the CDR3 reads TGTGCCAGCAGTTTAACAGGGTTGGGAAACACCATATATTTT. It translates to CASSLTGLGNTIYF.